This entry concerns a single T cell receptor (beta chain). Its antigen is unknown. This sample was taken from a study of T-cell memory formation after mild COVID-19. The authors produced TCR alpha and TCR beta cDNA libraries with sample barcodes and UMIs by 5'RACE using constant-segment primers. TCRdb used MiXCR to reprocess the 5' RACE reads, holding one entry per CDR3 protein. The sample yields 500,000 to 650,000 distinct CDR3 sequences, roughly 22% seen once. Whole-study results and caveats: Pre-infection memory carried some responding clones, suggesting that cross-reactive memory joined.

The source material was PBMCs or a T cell subset sorted from them (not recorded which). The clonotype comes from an adult woman who had mild COVID-19 (a few samples of this study predate the infection). Cell type and time point are not known.

The CDR3 is CASSQRGLAGIDTQYF. The CDR3 coding sequence is TGCGCCAGCAGCCAAAGGGGGCTAGCGGGAATAGATACGCAGTATTTT. The gene calls are TRBV4-3 and TRBJ2-3, with TRBD2 identical over 9 bases. CDR1 is LGHNA, CDR2 YSLEER, per germline. Trimming cost V 2 bases and J 5 bases; bases outside gene matches: 8. This CDR3 spans 16 amino acids.